The 3 T cell receptor beta chains given below trace back to one sample, sequenced in a study of blood T cells in healthy people across ages. A J-beta primer mix and a sample-barcoded 5' primer were used in a second PCR of about 6 to 12 cycles. Each CDR3 protein is one row after TCRdb ran MiXCR on the 5' RACE reads. The repertoire holds 550,000 to 750,000 distinct CDR3 sequences, with around 21% as singletons. Sequencing was performed on blood. The source is a man in his sixties or seventies in good health.

There are a few counts of this clonotype. The chain employs TRBV5-1 and TRBJ1-4; 7 bases fit TRBD1. This CDR3 is built from 14 residues. V shed 3 bases and J 8 bases; nucleotides not matched to a gene: 7. Germline values: CDR1 SGHRS, CDR2 YFSETQ. The CDR3 bases are TGCGCCAGCAGCTCATCAGGGGGGAGCGAAAAACTGTTTTTT. Translated, it gives CASSSSGGSEKLFF.

V is TRBV28 and J is TRBJ1-4; D may be TRBD1 (5 bases). The CDR3 is made up of 15 amino acids. The ends were cut back, 7 bases at V and 0 bases at J, with 12 bases in the middle. The germline gives CDR1 MDHEN, CDR2 SYDVKM. DNA of the CDR3: TGTGCCAGCAAAACCTCAGGGCCAACTAATGAAAAACTGTTTTTT. This translates into CASKTSGPTNEKLFF.

In its sample, this clonotype was seen a few times. The chain employs TRBV30 and TRBJ2-1; the D gene is possibly TRBD2 (5 bases). The V and J ends lost 0 bases and 7 bases respectively, with 16 bases between them. In germline, CDR1 is GTSNPN, CDR2 SVGIG (reference sequence). CDR3 length: 15 amino acids. CDR3 nucleotide sequence: TGTGCCTGGAGTGTACGGTTTGAAGGCGGGAATGAGCAGTTCTTC. It translates to CAWSVRFEGGNEQFF.